Shown below are 22 T cell receptor beta chains from a single sample sequenced in a study of blood T cell dynamics during melanoma immunotherapy. Time point of the sample: pre-treatment baseline. Generated by immunoSEQ multiplex PCR, the TCRdb table keeps only in-frame clones and is missing some. The data contain 13,000 to 15,000 clones, around 84% of them seen just once; the ten biggest clones take up approximately 6.4%. Sequenced material: blood, taken from a patient treated with checkpoint blockade. The receptors were gathered from a human donor with melanoma.

The chain recombines TRBV7-9 with TRBJ2-2, with D perhaps matching TRBD2 (5 bases). V gave up 3 bases and J gave up 4 bases, with 9 bases separating them. Germline CDR1 SEHNR, CDR2 FQNEAQ (reference sequence). The CDR3 runs to 14 residues. CDR3 region: CASSLTGSTGELFF. The CDR3 DNA reads as TGTGCCAGCAGCTTGACGGGGTCCACCGGGGAGCTGTTTTTT.

V is TRBV6-6 and J is TRBJ2-1, with unresolved D. Deletions cut 2 bases from V and 0 bases from J, with 11 bases between. CDR1 MNHNY and CDR2 SVGAGI come from the germline V gene (reference sequence). This CDR3 is built from 16 residues. CDR3 sequence (DNA): TGTGCCAGCAGTTACGGAAAGGATCACTCCTACAATGAGCAGTTCTTC. As protein: CASSYGKDHSYNEQFF.

V gene TRBV7-2 combines with J gene TRBJ2-5; the match to TRBD1 covers 10 bases. This CDR3 spans 14 amino acids. The J segment lost 7 bases and the V segment lost 5 bases, leaving 7 bases of the junction unmatched. The germline CDR1 and CDR2 sequences are SGHTA and FQGNSA. The CDR3 sequence is CASSPRTGGVTQYF. CDR3 sequence (DNA): TGTGCCAGCAGCCCCAGGACAGGGGGGGTGACCCAGTACTTC.

The chain joins TRBV6-4 to TRBJ1-5; no firm D call. Germline CDR1 is MRHNA and CDR2 is SNTAGT. The CDR3 has 16 residues. Between the trimmed V and J ends, which lost 0 bases and 0 bases, there was a span of 9 bases. CDR3 amino acids: CASSDSRRDSNQPQHF. The CDR3, as DNA: TGTGCCAGCAGTGACTCAAGAAGGGATAGCAATCAGCCCCAGCATTTT.

The chain couples TRBV19 to TRBJ2-7; D uncertain. The CDR3 contains 13 residues. CDR1 LNHDA and CDR2 SQIVND come from the germline V gene (reference sequence). The V end was cut by 3 bases, the J end by 9 bases, with 15 bases between. The CDR3 DNA reads TGTGCCAGTAGTATCAGCTTGGGCCGCTCGCAGTACTTC. As protein: CASSISLGRSQYF.

The chain combines TRBV5-1 with TRBJ1-1, with D unclear. Trimming took off 3 bases at V and 2 bases at J, with 11 bases between the two ends. The CDR3 covers 14 residues. CDR1 and CDR2 from the germline V gene are SGHRS and YFSETQ. The CDR3 sequence: CASSSDADNTEAFF. The CDR3 DNA reads as TGCGCCAGCAGCTCGGACGCAGACAACACTGAAGCTTTCTTT. Full variable domain (remainder filled in from reference TRBV5-1 and TRBJ1-1): KAGVTQTPRYLIKTRGQQVTLSCSPISGHRSVSWYQQTPGQGLQFLFEYFSETQRNKGNFPGRFSGRQFSNSRSEMNVSTLELGDSALYLCASSSDADNTEAFFGQGTRLTVV.

J is TRBJ1-1 and V is TRBV27; D possibly corresponds to TRBD1 (5 bases). This CDR3 spans 11 amino acids. Germline values: CDR1 MNHEY, CDR2 SMNVEV (reference sequence). Trimming left V 6 bases short and J 8 bases short, with 10 bases between. Here the CDR3 DNA reads TGTGCCAGCAGGGGGGGGTTCGAAGCTTTCTTT. Protein sequence: CASRGGFEAFF.

The rearrangement joins TRBV25-1 to TRBJ1-2; D is ambiguous. Germline assignment: CDR1 MGHDK and CDR2 SYGVNS. The CDR3 contains 13 residues. Trimming pared 4 bases from V and 4 bases from J, leaving 10 bases between. CDR3 sequence (DNA): TGTGCCAGCAGTGCGAACGGGGTCTATGGCTACACCTTC. Translated, it gives CASSANGVYGYTF.

The chain has TRBV5-4 and TRBJ2-1; 9 bases fit TRBD1. The CDR3 has 14 residues. V shed 5 bases, J shed 6 bases, and the junction held 6 bases outside the gene matches. In germline, CDR1 is SGHNT, CDR2 YYREEE (reference sequence). The CDR3 sequence is CASSRTGEGNEQFF. Written as DNA, the CDR3 is TGTGCCAGCAGTCGGACAGGGGAGGGCAATGAGCAGTTCTTC.

This chain connects TRBV5-6 to TRBJ2-5; 11 bases are shared with TRBD1. The germline V gene has CDR1 SGHDT and CDR2 YYEEEE. The CDR3 is 14 amino acids. With V trimmed by 3 bases and J by 5 bases, 3 bases remained unmatched. CDR3 sequence: CASSWTGGTETQYF. The CDR3 DNA reads TGTGCCAGCAGCTGGACAGGGGGCACGGAGACCCAGTACTTC.

V gene TRBV6-1 combines with J gene TRBJ1-2; D is uncertain. CDR1 is MNHNS and CDR2 is SASEGT in the germline V gene. This CDR3 has 12 residues. V was trimmed by 11 bases and J by 6 bases, leaving 16 bases between them. The CDR3 sequence is CAGQASRDGYTF. CDR3 DNA sequence: TGTGCCGGGCAGGCCTCAAGGGATGGCTACACCTTC.

The chain is built from TRBV7-2 and TRBJ2-5; D is ambiguous. The ends were cut back, 5 bases at V and 4 bases at J, with 8 bases in the middle. The CDR3 has 12 residues. The germline CDR1 and CDR2 sequences are SGHTA and FQGNSA. The CDR3, as DNA: TGTGCCAGCAGCAGAGATTCAGAGACCCAGTACTTC. This gives the protein CASSRDSETQYF.

The chain employs TRBV7-9 and TRBJ2-6, with D unclear. Trimming pared 5 bases from V and 4 bases from J, leaving 15 bases between. In germline, CDR1 is SEHNR, CDR2 FQNEAQ (reference sequence). The length of the CDR3 is 16 residues. CDR3 loop: CASSTAGLTGANVLTF. The DNA for the CDR3 is TGTGCCAGCAGCACGGCCGGCCTAACGGGGGCCAACGTCCTGACTTTC.

The chain uses TRBV19 and TRBJ1-2, with 7 positions matching TRBD1. Trimming cost V 6 bases and J 9 bases; bases outside gene matches: 16. CDR1 LNHDA and CDR2 SQIVND come from the germline V gene (reference sequence). The CDR3 is 15 amino acids. CDR3 residues: CASRGPQGGATSYTF. Written as DNA, the CDR3 is TGTGCCAGTAGGGGTCCTCAGGGGGGCGCGACAAGCTACACCTTC.

This chain links TRBV11-3 with TRBJ2-7, with D possibly called TRBD1 or TRBD2 (6 bases each). Germline CDR1 is SGHNT and CDR2 is YENEEA. This CDR3 has 13 residues. V gave up 2 bases and J gave up 6 bases, with 11 bases separating them. For the CDR3, the DNA is TGTGCCAGCAGCTTAAGTGGAGGGGGCGAGCAGTACTTC. The encoded protein is CASSLSGGGEQYF.

A remark on this clone: An end of the junction does not agree with germline; a read error may underlie this. The chain joins TRBV6-1 to TRBJ1-3, with 7 bases aligning to TRBD1. This CDR3 comprises 12 residues. From germline, CDR1 is MNHNS and CDR2 SASEGT. CDR3: CASSENLGTEDF. CDR3 coding DNA: TGTGCCAGCAGTGAAAATTTAGGGACAGAAGATTTT.

This chain uses TRBV5-1 with TRBJ2-7; no firm D call. Trimming removed 6 bases from V and 2 bases from J, with 12 bases in between. The CDR3 has 13 amino acids. Germline lookup yields CDR1 SGHRS and CDR2 YFSETQ. The CDR3 is CASNLDGPYEQYF. CDR3 in DNA: TGCGCCAGCAACCTGGACGGACCCTACGAGCAGTACTTC. The whole variable domain, remainder taken from reference TRBV5-1 and TRBJ2-7, is KAGVTQTPRYLIKTRGQQVTLSCSPISGHRSVSWYQQTPGQGLQFLFEYFSETQRNKGNFPGRFSGRQFSNSRSEMNVSTLELGDSALYLCASNLDGPYEQYFGPGTRLTVT.

This chain links TRBV11-2 with TRBJ2-5; 14 bases align to TRBD2. The germline V gene has CDR1 SGHAT and CDR2 FQNNGV. This CDR3 is 16 amino acids long. V shed 5 bases, J shed 5 bases, and the junction held 7 bases outside the gene matches. The CDR3 DNA reads as TGTGCCAGCAGCCCAACGACTAGCGGGGGGGCTGAGACCCAGTACTTC. It is translated as CASSPTTSGGAETQYF.

The V gene is TRBV6-5, the J gene TRBJ1-6; perhaps TRBD1 as D (5 bases). V was clipped by 4 bases and J by 10 bases, with 20 bases between them. This CDR3 region has 16 residues. Looked up from germline, CDR1 is MNHEY and CDR2 is SVGAGI. Here the CDR3 reads CASSWEVGGRRSPLHF. The CDR3 nucleotides read TGTGCCAGCAGTTGGGAGGTTGGGGGGAGGAGATCACCCCTCCACTTT.

The chain has TRBV7-9 and TRBJ1-1; possibly TRBD1 for D (6 bases). Germline V CDR1 and CDR2: SEHNR, FQNEAQ (reference sequence). The V end lost 2 bases, the J end lost 0 bases, and 10 bases lay between the germline ends. The CDR3 has 15 amino acids. In DNA, the CDR3 is TGTGCCAGCAGCTTACGGGCAGGGGTGAACACTGAAGCTTTCTTT. Its protein product is CASSLRAGVNTEAFF. Full variable domain (rest looked up from reference TRBV7-9 and TRBJ1-1): DTGVSQNPRHKITKRGQNVTFRCDPISEHNRLYWYRQTLGQGPEFLTYFQNEAQLEKSRLLSDRFSAERPKGSFSTLEIQRTEQGDSAMYLCASSLRAGVNTEAFFGQGTRLTVV.

The V call is TRBV19, the J call TRBJ2-5, with 9 positions matching TRBD2. The junction had 14 bases not matched to a gene; V was cut back by 7 bases and J by 2 bases. The CDR3 loop spans 17 amino acids. Germline V CDR1 and CDR2: LNHDA, SQIVND (reference sequence). CDR3 sequence reads: CASKGRERGALQETQYF. CDR3 sequence (DNA): TGTGCCAGTAAAGGCCGCGAGCGGGGGGCGCTACAAGAGACCCAGTACTTC.

The CDR3 reads CASSQDLPAGGEGEQYV. The CDR3 DNA is TGCGCCAGCAGCCAAGATTTGCCAGCGGGGGGCGAGGGGGAGCAGTACGTC. The chain has TRBV4-3 and TRBJ2-7; 9 nucleotides match TRBD2. V lost 0 bases and J lost 7; bases outside the gene matches: 13. The CDR3 has 17 amino acids. The germline V gene has CDR1 LGHNA and CDR2 YSLEER.